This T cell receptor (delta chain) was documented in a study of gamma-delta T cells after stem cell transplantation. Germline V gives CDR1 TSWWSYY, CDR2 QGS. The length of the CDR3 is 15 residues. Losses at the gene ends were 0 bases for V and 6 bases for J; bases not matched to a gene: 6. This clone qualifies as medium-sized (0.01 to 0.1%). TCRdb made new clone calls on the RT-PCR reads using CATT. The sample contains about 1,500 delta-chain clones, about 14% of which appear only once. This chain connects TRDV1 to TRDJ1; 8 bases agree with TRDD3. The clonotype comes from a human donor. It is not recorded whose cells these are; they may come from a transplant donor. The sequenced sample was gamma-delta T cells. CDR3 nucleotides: TGTGCTCTTGGGGAACTTTCACTGGGGGTCCATAAACTCATCTTT. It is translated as CALGELSLGVHKLIF.